The present T cell receptor beta chain was sequenced within a study of early stage breast cancer tumors. Study background: Invasive lobular carcinomas made up four of 12 ER+/PR+/HER2- tumors. Study outcomes and limitations: Commonly generated sequences made up most enriched TCRB sequences shared between patients. Tumors had about 2.6-fold higher T cell density than normal breast.

Produced via immunoSEQ multiplex PCR; TCRdb's table is partial and in-frame only. Among about 11,000 clones, approximately 72% were seen once, and the ten largest hold 20% to 25%. The CDR3 length is 14 residues. Per germline, CDR1 SGHAT and CDR2 FQNNGV. Trimming pared 5 bases from V and 3 bases from J, leaving 14 bases between. As regards this clone: No antigen is known for it.

About 18-50 mg of tumor tissue was diced per sample. The sequenced sample was breast tumor tissue. This clonotype was sampled from a person in their 40s with breast cancer. The genes are TRBV11-2 and TRBJ2-7; D remains ambiguous. CDR3 nucleotides: TGTGCCAGCAGCCCCTCAAGGTTGGGCTACGAGCAGTACTTC. Protein: CASSPSRLGYEQYF.